A single sample gave rise to the 29 T cell receptor beta chains below, sequenced in a study of cytomegalovirus exposure and HLA in healthy donors. PCR involved 60 Vbeta and 13 Jbeta primers. Some clones are missing from TCRdb's copy, which holds only in-frame ones; the method was immunoSEQ multiplex PCR. The profile shows under 150,000 clones, approximately 87% of them singletons. The sequenced sample was PBMCs. The receptors shown here come from a woman in her twenties or thirties in good health and CMV-seronegative.

This clone was observed a handful of times. This chain uses TRBV6-6 with TRBJ1-1; D unclear. CDR1 MNHNY and CDR2 SVGAGI come from the germline V gene (reference sequence). The V gene lost 1 base and the J gene lost 4 bases, with 10 bases spanning the gap. The CDR3 extends over 14 amino acids. CDR3: CASSYYRVATEAFF. CDR3 in DNA: TGTGCCAGCAGTTACTATCGGGTAGCCACTGAAGCTTTCTTT.

This chain joins TRBV5-1 and TRBJ2-5; TRBD1 matches at 7 bases. The trim removed 3 bases at V and 5 bases at J, leaving 13 bases unmatched. The CDR3 is 16 residues long. Germline CDR1 SGHRS, CDR2 YFSETQ. The CDR3 coding sequence is TGCGCCAGCAGCTCATACCCCCCGACAGGGTTGGAGACCCAGTACTTC. Amino acid sequence: CASSSYPPTGLETQYF.

The chain couples TRBV7-9 to TRBJ1-1; tentative D call: TRBD1 (6 bases). This CDR3 comprises 17 residues. Germline V gene lookup returns CDR1 SEHNR and CDR2 FQNEAQ (reference sequence). Trimming cost V 5 bases and J 0 bases, with 19 bases left between them. This CDR3 reads CASSHSGTRVMNTEAFF. CDR3 nucleotide sequence: TGTGCCAGCAGCCACTCTGGGACACGCGTTATGAACACTGAAGCTTTCTTT.

The genes are TRBV28 and TRBJ1-2, with 9 bases lining up with TRBD1. This CDR3 region has 13 residues. Trimming took 3 bases from V and 5 from J; bases not matched to a gene: 1. Germline values: CDR1 MDHEN, CDR2 SYDVKM. DNA for the CDR3: TGTGCCAGCAGTTTGGGACAGGGTTATGGCTACACCTTC. It yields the protein CASSLGQGYGYTF.

A note on this clone: The sample has other DNA sequences that encode this CDR3 too. This chain connects TRBV30 to TRBJ2-7, with TRBD1 identical over 8 bases. With 0 bases clipped from V and 0 bases from J, the junction kept 1 base outside the gene matches. Germline lookup yields CDR1 GTSNPN and CDR2 SVGIG (reference sequence). The CDR3 length is 14 residues. CDR3 residues: CAWSVGTGSYEQYF. CDR3 coding DNA: TGTGCCTGGAGTGTAGGGACAGGCTCCTACGAGCAGTACTTC.

This chain joins TRBV30 and TRBJ1-2; TRBD1 aligns across 7 bases. Germline V CDR1 and CDR2: GTSNPN, SVGIG (reference sequence). The CDR3 contains 16 residues. The CDR3, as DNA: TGTGCTTCGAAGGGGGCCTTTGATTTTAACTTCTATGGCTACACCTTC. Its translation is CASKGAFDFNFYGYTF.

The chain recombines TRBV2 with TRBJ2-3; unclear D gene. Trimming stripped 3 bases from V and 5 bases from J, with 15 bases between. Germline loops: CDR1 SNHLY, CDR2 FYNNEI. This CDR3 is 15 amino acids long. The CDR3, as DNA: TGTGCCAGCAGTGACCCCGGGTACTCACGAGATACGCAGTATTTT. This gives the protein CASSDPGYSRDTQYF.

V gene TRBV7-9 combines with J gene TRBJ1-5; D unclear. Between the trimmed V and J ends, which lost 4 bases and 6 bases, there was a span of 16 bases. This CDR3 contains 15 residues. The germline V gene has CDR1 SEHNR and CDR2 FQNEAQ (reference sequence). CDR3 DNA sequence: TGTGCCAGCAGCTCCCCCGTTGGCCATCTTCAGCCCCAGCATTTT. Translating it yields CASSSPVGHLQPQHF. Using reference TRBV7-9 and TRBJ1-5 for the parts outside the CDR3, the full variable domain is DTGVSQNPRHKITKRGQNVTFRCDPISEHNRLYWYRQTLGQGPEFLTYFQNEAQLEKSRLLSDRFSAERPKGSFSTLEIQRTEQGDSAMYLCASSSPVGHLQPQHFGDGTRLSIL.

The chain recombines TRBV28 with TRBJ1-5, with 7 bases matching TRBD1. The CDR3 sequence is 15 residues long. Germline values: CDR1 MDHEN, CDR2 SYDVKM. V lost 6 bases to trimming and J lost 0 bases; unmatched junction nucleotides: 5. CDR3 region: CASSWGQYSNQPQHF. CDR3 nucleotide sequence: TGTGCCAGCAGCTGGGGACAGTATAGCAATCAGCCCCAGCATTTT.

V and J are TRBV2 and TRBJ2-2; 7 bases are shared with TRBD2. Trimming at V came to 6 bases and at J to 4 bases, leaving 8 bases not matched to a gene. CDR3 length equals 15 residues. Germline assignment: CDR1 SNHLY and CDR2 FYNNEI. In nucleotides, the CDR3 is TGTGCCAGCAGCGTACAGCGGGACCCCACCGGGGAGCTGTTTTTT. This gives the protein CASSVQRDPTGELFF.

This chain joins TRBV6-6 and TRBJ2-7, with D maybe TRBD1 (5 bases). Trimming took 8 bases from V and 2 from J, leaving 13 bases between them. CDR1 and CDR2 from the germline V gene are MNHNY and SVGAGI (reference sequence). The CDR3 extends over 13 amino acids. The CDR3, as DNA: TGTGCCAGCGGCCCACAGGCCACCTACGAGCAGTACTTC. This codes for CASGPQATYEQYF.

This chain joins TRBV18 and TRBJ1-3; 8 bases align to TRBD1. CDR1 is KGHSH and CDR2 is LQKENI in the germline V gene. V lost 4 bases and J lost 0; bases outside the gene matches: 5. The CDR3 totals 16 residues. CDR3 in DNA: TGTGCCAGCTCACAGGGACAGGCGAACTCTGGAAACACCATATATTTT. Protein: CASSQGQANSGNTIYF.

V usage is TRBV11-2 and J usage is TRBJ2-5; D gene uncertain. Matching the DNA end better, TRBJ2-7 makes the J call doubtful. The CDR3 covers 12 residues. Germline CDR1 and CDR2: SGHAT and FQNNGV. The CDR3 is CASSFPNYEQYF. The CDR3 bases are TGTGCCAGCAGCTTTCCCAATTACGAGCAGTACTTC.

V gene TRBV15 combines with J gene TRBJ2-5; possibly TRBD1 for D (6 bases). TRBJ2-7 explains the end of the DNA better; the J call may be wrong. The germline V gene encodes CDR1 LNHNV and CDR2 YYDKDF (reference sequence). The CDR3 is 14 residues long. CDR3 DNA: TGTGCCACCAGCAGATCAACAGGGTTCCGCGAGCAGTACTTC. Its protein product is CATSRSTGFREQYF.

This chain connects TRBV7-3 to TRBJ1-6, with 7 positions matching TRBD1. Germline CDR1 and CDR2: SGHTA and FQGTGA. The length of the CDR3 is 16 residues. J was trimmed by 7 bases and V by 3 bases; bases with no gene match: 9. CDR3 in DNA: TGTGCCAGCAGCTTGGGCCCGACAGGGTTGAATTCACCCCTCCACTTT. Translation: CASSLGPTGLNSPLHF. Together with reference TRBV7-3 and TRBJ1-6, the CDR3 gives the full variable domain: GAGVSQTPSNKVTEKGKYVELRCDPISGHTALYWYRQSLGQGPEFLIYFQGTGAADDSGLPNDRFFAVRPEGSVSTLKIQRTERGDSAVYLCASSLGPTGLNSPLHFGNGTRLTVT.

The chain combines TRBV2 with TRBJ2-1; 7 positions match TRBD1. Germline V gene sequence: CDR1 SNHLY, CDR2 FYNNEI. The CDR3 contains 15 residues. Trimming took 7 bases from V and 0 from J; bases not matched to a gene: 6. The CDR3 protein is CASTRQGSSYNEQFF. The CDR3 coding sequence is TGTGCCAGCACCCGACAGGGAAGCTCCTACAATGAGCAGTTCTTC.

The V and J genes are TRBV4-3 and TRBJ2-2, with 8 bases fitting TRBD2. The CDR3 has 17 residues. Germline loops: CDR1 LGHNA, CDR2 YSLEER. V was clipped by 0 bases and J by 7 bases; unmatched bases: 10. The CDR3 spells CASSQEVRRGGLGELFF. DNA of the CDR3: TGCGCCAGCAGCCAAGAAGTCCGACGGGGGGGCCTCGGGGAGCTGTTTTTT.

The rearrangement links TRBV7-9 to TRBJ2-7, with TRBD1 matching 9 bases. The CDR3 length is 15 residues. Trimming removed 5 bases from V and 1 base from J; junction bases left unmatched: 6. Germline-derived CDR1 and CDR2 are SEHNR and FQNEAQ (reference sequence). CDR3 sequence reads: CASSPTGGSSYEQYF. The DNA for the CDR3 is TGTGCCAGCAGCCCGACAGGGGGGAGTTCCTACGAGCAGTACTTC.

The chain carries TRBV27 and TRBJ2-5; 7 positions agree with TRBD1. The J segment lost 4 bases and the V segment lost 5 bases, leaving 13 bases of the junction unmatched. The CDR3 contains 16 residues. CDR1 MNHEY and CDR2 SMNVEV come from the germline V gene (reference sequence). The DNA for the CDR3 is TGTGCCAGCAGTCCATACCCCGCAGGGGGTAGAGAGACCCAGTACTTC. Translating it yields CASSPYPAGGRETQYF.

This chain connects TRBV5-6 to TRBJ2-1; TRBD2 matches 13 bases. The CDR3 contains 18 residues. Germline CDR1 reads SGHDT; CDR2 reads YYEEEE. With V trimmed by 5 bases and J by 12 bases, 20 bases remained unmatched. Here the CDR3 reads CASSKLRGTLAGGPVQFF. DNA for the CDR3: TGTGCCAGCAGTAAACTCCGGGGCACACTAGCGGGAGGGCCCGTGCAGTTCTTC. Full variable domain (rest looked up from reference TRBV5-6 and TRBJ2-1): DAGVTQSPTHLIKTRGQQVTLRCSPKSGHDTVSWYQQALGQGPQFIFQYYEEEERQRGNFPDRFSGHQFPNYSSELNVNALLLGDSALYLCASSKLRGTLAGGPVQFFGPGTRLTVL.

The chain joins TRBV4-1 to TRBJ2-2; 15 bases are shared with TRBD2. CDR1 is MGHRA and CDR2 is YSYEKL in the germline V gene. V lost 4 bases to trimming and J lost 6 bases; unmatched junction nucleotides: 0. There are 15 residues in the CDR3. The CDR3 DNA is TGCGCCAGCAGCCGGACTAGCGGGAGGGCCGGGGAGCTGTTTTTT. It yields the protein CASSRTSGRAGELFF.

J is TRBJ2-3 and V is TRBV7-3; D is perhaps TRBD2 (5 bases). This CDR3 has 14 amino acids. V was clipped by 5 bases and J by 4 bases, with 13 bases between them. Germline values: CDR1 SGHTA, CDR2 FQGTGA. The CDR3 DNA is TGTGCCAGCAGCCCGTTAGGAGGCTCAGATACGCAGTATTTT. Translated, it gives CASSPLGGSDTQYF. The complete variable domain, with remaining parts taken from reference TRBV7-3 and TRBJ2-3, reads GAGVSQTPSNKVTEKGKYVELRCDPISGHTALYWYRQSLGQGPEFLIYFQGTGAADDSGLPNDRFFAVRPEGSVSTLKIQRTERGDSAVYLCASSPLGGSDTQYFGPGTRLTVL.

This CDR3 reads CASSILPRTSGRIGTDTQYF. The CDR3 DNA sequence: TGTGCCAGTAGTATACTACCCCGGACTAGCGGGAGGATAGGGACAGATACGCAGTATTTT. The V and J genes are TRBV19 and TRBJ2-3; 14 bases agree with TRBD2. Per germline, CDR1 LNHDA and CDR2 SQIVND (reference sequence). This CDR3 comprises 20 residues. Trimming cost V 2 bases and J 3 bases; bases outside gene matches: 13.

V and J are TRBV4-3 and TRBJ2-7; D not certain. Germline V gene sequence: CDR1 LGHNA, CDR2 YSLEER. Trimming left V 0 bases short and J 4 bases short, with 10 bases between. CDR3 length equals 14 residues. This chain's CDR3 is CASSQEARGYEQYF. The CDR3 bases are TGCGCCAGCAGCCAAGAAGCTAGAGGATACGAGCAGTACTTC.

The gene calls are TRBV5-4 and TRBJ2-3; 8 nucleotides align to TRBD2. This CDR3 has 16 residues. Looked up from germline, CDR1 is SGHNT and CDR2 is YYREEE (reference sequence). V dropped 0 bases and J dropped 6; count of bases not matched to a gene: 9. The CDR3 nucleotides read TGTGCCAGCAGCTTGGTTGCCGGGAGGGCCTCGGATACGCAGTATTTT. Translation: CASSLVAGRASDTQYF.

There are a few counts of this clone. The rearrangement links TRBV4-3 to TRBJ1-3; D perhaps matches TRBD1 (5 bases). V was pared by 0 bases and J by 1 base, with 16 bases between. Germline CDR1 is LGHNA and CDR2 is YSLEER. This CDR3 is built from 18 residues. The CDR3 DNA reads as TGCGCCAGCAGCCAAGATAGTATGGGGGGTTTATCTGGAAACACCATATATTTT. It encodes CASSQDSMGGLSGNTIYF.

The rearrangement links TRBV7-9 to TRBJ2-3, with D unresolved. The CDR3 runs to 13 residues. Germline V CDR1 and CDR2: SEHNR, FQNEAQ (reference sequence). The V and J ends lost 5 bases and 4 bases respectively, with 10 bases between them. CDR3 region: CASSLPLPDTQYF. The DNA for the CDR3 is TGTGCCAGCAGCCTACCCCTGCCAGATACGCAGTATTTT.

The chain is built from TRBV4-1 and TRBJ2-7; 7 bases map to TRBD2. Germline V lookup: CDR1 MGHRA, CDR2 YSYEKL. This CDR3 has 15 residues. With 0 bases clipped from V and 5 bases from J, the junction kept 7 bases outside the gene matches. In DNA form, the CDR3 reads TGCGCCAGCAGCCAAGAAGGGGCGGGAGCCCACGAGCAGTACTTC. Translating it yields CASSQEGAGAHEQYF.

V gene TRBV2 combines with J gene TRBJ1-5; D remains ambiguous. CDR1 is SNHLY and CDR2 is FYNNEI in the germline V gene. This CDR3 has 15 residues. Trimming removed 7 bases at V and 1 base at J, with 14 bases between. This CDR3 reads CASTLAEGSNQPQHF. In DNA, the CDR3 is TGTGCCAGCACCCTGGCAGAGGGAAGCAATCAGCCCCAGCATTTT.